This is a list of T cell receptor beta chains from one sample in a study of blood T cell repertoires in COVID-19. This table comes from immunoSEQ multiplex PCR, and its TCRdb copy is limited to in-frame clones, with some not included. Of approximately 81,000 clones listed, around 80% are singletons. The sequenced material came from peripheral blood. The receptors here all came from a human donor in a cohort sampled during active COVID-19. CDR3s include the opening cysteine and the closing phenylalanine or tryptophan. Each record gives: J gene, V gene, CDR3 length, clone size, CDR3 protein. Not every row has a clone size; where given, it reads once, few, many or a size class.

j_call: TRBJ2-5; v_call: TRBV6-7; cdr3_length: 14; clone_size: once; cdr3_aa: CASSRTGEGETQYF
j_call: TRBJ2-3; v_call: TRBV4-2; cdr3_length: 16; clone_size: -; cdr3_aa: CASSQGPAGGQDTQYF
j_call: TRBJ2-7; v_call: TRBV18; cdr3_length: 15; clone_size: once; cdr3_aa: CASSPQDRANYEQYF
j_call: TRBJ1-1; v_call: TRBV6-5; cdr3_length: 15; clone_size: -; cdr3_aa: CASKPGTPLNTEAFF
j_call: TRBJ2-7; v_call: TRBV11-3; cdr3_length: 12; clone_size: -; cdr3_aa: CASSRESYEQYF
j_call: TRBJ1-2; v_call: TRBV4-3; cdr3_length: 18; clone_size: -; cdr3_aa: CASSQDGSEFSGFYGYTF
j_call: TRBJ2-3; v_call: TRBV5-4; cdr3_length: 15; clone_size: few; cdr3_aa: CASSLRTGVADTQYF
j_call: TRBJ2-5; v_call: TRBV5-1; cdr3_length: 17; clone_size: -; cdr3_aa: CASRPGGMVLRQETQYF
j_call: TRBJ2-1; v_call: TRBV10-3; cdr3_length: 15; clone_size: -; cdr3_aa: CAISEWGGDYNEQFF
j_call: TRBJ1-6; v_call: TRBV6-5; cdr3_length: 15; clone_size: many; cdr3_aa: CASRKDREDNSPLHF
j_call: TRBJ1-4; v_call: TRBV6-5; cdr3_length: 14; clone_size: -; cdr3_aa: CASRTGGITEKLFF
j_call: TRBJ1-6; v_call: TRBV12-3/TRBV12-4; cdr3_length: 12; clone_size: few; cdr3_aa: CASSIPDSPLHF
j_call: TRBJ1-1; v_call: TRBV6-2/TRBV6-3; cdr3_length: 12; clone_size: few; cdr3_aa: CATSRGNTEAFF
j_call: TRBJ2-5; v_call: TRBV25-1; cdr3_length: 15; clone_size: -; cdr3_aa: CASGNRDTIQETQYF
j_call: TRBJ2-1; v_call: TRBV11-3; cdr3_length: 18; clone_size: -; cdr3_aa: CASSLERMGQGRDNEQFF
j_call: TRBJ2-7; v_call: TRBV2; cdr3_length: 11; clone_size: -; cdr3_aa: CASGEGYEQYF
j_call: TRBJ1-3; v_call: TRBV4-1; cdr3_length: 18; clone_size: -; cdr3_aa: CASSQDRRGASSGNTIYF
j_call: TRBJ2-2; v_call: TRBV6-5; cdr3_length: 14; clone_size: -; cdr3_aa: CASRQGVNTGELFF
j_call: TRBJ2-3; v_call: TRBV29-1; cdr3_length: 15; clone_size: -; cdr3_aa: CSSRGLAGATDTQYF
j_call: TRBJ1-1; v_call: TRBV27; cdr3_length: 13; clone_size: -; cdr3_aa: CASSFLGGTEAFF
j_call: TRBJ2-7; v_call: TRBV20-1; cdr3_length: 11; clone_size: -; cdr3_aa: CSARPGYEQYF
j_call: TRBJ2-1; v_call: TRBV6-6; cdr3_length: 14; clone_size: -; cdr3_aa: CASSNRGTYNEQFF
j_call: TRBJ2-5; v_call: TRBV7-9; cdr3_length: 14; clone_size: -; cdr3_aa: CASSASTGVETQYF
j_call: TRBJ2-7; v_call: TRBV5-1; cdr3_length: 14; clone_size: -; cdr3_aa: CASSIQGQDYEQYF
j_call: TRBJ2-7; v_call: TRBV7-2; cdr3_length: 13; clone_size: -; cdr3_aa: CASSLVDRVEQYF
j_call: TRBJ1-2; v_call: TRBV29-1; cdr3_length: 12; clone_size: once; cdr3_aa: CSVVAQGYGYTF
j_call: TRBJ2-7; v_call: TRBV6-2/TRBV6-3; cdr3_length: 11; clone_size: -; cdr3_aa: CASSGRWEQYF
j_call: TRBJ1-1; v_call: TRBV6-5; cdr3_length: 15; clone_size: -; cdr3_aa: CASSYSGMLRTEAFF
j_call: TRBJ2-1; v_call: TRBV7-2; cdr3_length: 14; clone_size: -; cdr3_aa: CASSRTRGGNEQFF
j_call: TRBJ1-1; v_call: TRBV19; cdr3_length: 13; clone_size: once; cdr3_aa: CASGQGVNTEAFF
j_call: TRBJ2-1; v_call: TRBV25-1; cdr3_length: 10; clone_size: -; cdr3_aa: CASRRDEQFF
j_call: TRBJ1-6; v_call: TRBV6-5; cdr3_length: 13; clone_size: -; cdr3_aa: CASSPTTTPPLHF
j_call: TRBJ1-6; v_call: TRBV3-1/TRBV3-2; cdr3_length: 16; clone_size: -; cdr3_aa: CASSQTQGFNNSPLHF
j_call: TRBJ2-5; v_call: TRBV5-1; cdr3_length: 15; clone_size: -; cdr3_aa: CASRPNIAGQETQYF
j_call: TRBJ1-2; v_call: TRBV2; cdr3_length: 15; clone_size: -; cdr3_aa: CASTSQGPPDVGYTF
j_call: TRBJ1-1; v_call: TRBV4-2; cdr3_length: 15; clone_size: -; cdr3_aa: CASSQEGQGSDEAFF
j_call: TRBJ2-7; v_call: TRBV2; cdr3_length: 14; clone_size: -; cdr3_aa: CASSEARQGREQYF
j_call: TRBJ2-5; v_call: TRBV5-1; cdr3_length: 16; clone_size: -; cdr3_aa: CASRLPSGGAGETQYF
j_call: TRBJ2-6; v_call: TRBV5-1; cdr3_length: 15; clone_size: -; cdr3_aa: CASSSQGSGANVLTF
j_call: TRBJ1-5; v_call: TRBV18; cdr3_length: 13; clone_size: few; cdr3_aa: CASSPRQDQPQHF
j_call: TRBJ2-7; v_call: TRBV5-1; cdr3_length: 15; clone_size: once; cdr3_aa: CASSASGGAFYEQYF
j_call: TRBJ2-3; v_call: TRBV7-9; cdr3_length: 18; clone_size: once; cdr3_aa: CASSPTLLAGGLTDTQYF
j_call: TRBJ1-3; v_call: TRBV2; cdr3_length: 16; clone_size: -; cdr3_aa: CASSEGPTGVGNTIYF
j_call: TRBJ2-1; v_call: TRBV7-3; cdr3_length: 15; clone_size: -; cdr3_aa: CASSPPGLEYNEQFF
j_call: TRBJ2-7; v_call: TRBV11-1; cdr3_length: 15; clone_size: -; cdr3_aa: CASSLSQGSSYEQYF
j_call: TRBJ1-2; v_call: TRBV4-2; cdr3_length: 12; clone_size: -; cdr3_aa: CASSQRGHGYTF
j_call: TRBJ2-7; v_call: TRBV9; cdr3_length: 14; clone_size: few; cdr3_aa: CASSVEDRALEQYF
j_call: TRBJ1-2; v_call: TRBV25-1; cdr3_length: 12; clone_size: -; cdr3_aa: CASSRGSYGYTF
j_call: TRBJ2-7; v_call: TRBV10-3; cdr3_length: 14; clone_size: -; cdr3_aa: CATTPGTGDYEQYF